This T cell receptor beta chain was sequenced in a study of shared clonotypes between healthy human individuals. Study-wide points: Rarefaction curves obtained for sorted subsets showed sequencing incomplete despite large depth. Sequencing depth was a factor that was expected to affect clonotype sharing among donors.

This clone occurred once. The antigen is undetermined. CDR3 size: 14 residues. CDR1 SGHTA and CDR2 FQGTGA come from the germline V gene. V was cut by 3 bases and J by 0 bases, with 8 bases left in between. Clones were read by immunoSEQ multiplex PCR, and TCRdb kept only the in-frame ones, dropping some. The sample carries roughly 1,600,000 clones, approximately 98.5% recorded once. This clonotype originated in a young man in good health. Sequenced: naive CD4+ T cells sorted from blood. Subset denoted: CD45RA+ positively selected. V and J are TRBV7-3 and TRBJ2-5; D unclear. The CDR3 protein is CASSFHRNQETQYF. DNA of the CDR3: TGTGCCAGCAGCTTCCATAGAAACCAAGAGACCCAGTACTTC.